The rows below give T cell receptor beta chains drawn from one sample of a study of blood T cell repertoires in COVID-19. Data came from immunoSEQ multiplex PCR; TCRdb stores just in-frame clones and leaves some out. The sample lists roughly 70,000 clones, 85% to 90% occurring once. The specimen sequenced was peripheral blood. The receptors originated from an elderly woman with active COVID-19. Both conserved end residues are part of each CDR3. The D gene is left open where the match is weak. Where a row states a size, it is once, few, many or the class of an expanded clone; other rows omit it.

NA	TRBV10-3	TRBJ2-2	NA	CAIHRGGNTGELFF	TGTGCCATTCACAGGGGAGGGAACACCGGGGAGCTGTTTTTT
TRBD2	TRBV28	TRBJ2-7	NA	CASSFLPGAGYEQYF	TGTGCCAGCAGTTTTCTACCGGGAGCGGGGTACGAGCAGTACTTC
TRBD1	TRBV28	TRBJ2-3	NA	CASRSRGRSDTQYF	TGTGCCAGCAGGTCGAGGGGGCGTTCAGATACGCAGTATTTT
TRBD2	TRBV19	TRBJ2-7	NA	CASSEGTSVYEQYF	TGTGCCAGTAGTGAGGGGACTAGCGTCTACGAGCAGTACTTC
NA	TRBV5-1	TRBJ2-7	few	CASSSSYEQYF	TGCGCCAGCAGCTCGTCCTACGAGCAGTACTTC
NA	TRBV18	TRBJ2-7	NA	CASSPIGGHEQYF	TGTGCCAGCTCACCAATCGGGGGGCACGAGCAGTACTTC
NA	TRBV27	TRBJ2-7	NA	CASSPSIPRPGYEQYF	TGTGCCAGCAGTCCATCAATACCCCGTCCGGGCTACGAGCAGTACTTC
TRBD2	TRBV4-3	TRBJ2-7	NA	CASSQGAGAYEQYF	TGCGCCAGCAGCCAGGGAGCGGGAGCCTACGAGCAGTACTTC
TRBD2	TRBV12-3/TRBV12-4	TRBJ2-7	NA	CASSRDYLREQYF	TGTGCCAGCAGTCGGGACTACTTACGAGAGCAGTACTTC
TRBD2	TRBV2	TRBJ2-3	NA	CASSETWTSGLVTDTQYF	TGTGCCAGCAGTGAAACTTGGACTAGCGGTCTTGTGACAGATACGCAGTATTTT
TRBD2	TRBV11-3	TRBJ2-1	NA	CASSHTSGYNEQFF	TGTGCCAGCAGCCACACTAGCGGCTACAATGAGCAGTTCTTC
NA	TRBV6-6	TRBJ2-7	NA	CASSYVDSFSYEQYF	TGTGCCAGCAGTTACGTCGACAGCTTCTCCTACGAGCAGTACTTC
TRBD2	TRBV2	TRBJ2-1	NA	CASSPTSTQRNEQFF	TGTGCCAGCTCGCCGACTAGCACCCAGAGGAATGAGCAGTTCTTC
NA	TRBV24-1	TRBJ1-1	NA	CATSDPRRGDTEAFF	TGTGCCACCAGTGATCCCCGTCGGGGGGACACTGAAGCTTTCTTT
NA	TRBV21-1	TRBJ2-3	NA	CASSNGLDRALGTDTQYF	TGTGCCAGCAGCAACGGTCTCGACAGGGCACTGGGCACAGATACGCAGTATTTT
TRBD1	TRBV30	TRBJ1-2	NA	CAWSPGNRGDGYTF	TGTGCCTGGAGCCCAGGGAACAGGGGTGACGGCTACACCTTC
TRBD2	TRBV28	TRBJ2-3	once	CASSLGASGDTQYF	TGTGCCAGCAGTTTAGGGGCTAGCGGTGATACGCAGTATTTT
NA	TRBV5-4	TRBJ2-7	NA	CASSPPDRSYEQYF	TGTGCCAGCAGCCCCCCCGACAGGTCCTACGAGCAGTACTTC
NA	TRBV19	TRBJ2-5	few	CASSITGRETQYF	TGTGCCAGTAGTATTACAGGTCGGGAGACCCAGTACTTC
NA	TRBV21-1	TRBJ2-7	NA	CASSKGGGGEQYF	TGTGCCAGCAGCAAAGGAGGAGGTGGCGAGCAGTACTTC
NA	TRBV2	TRBJ2-1	NA	CAQRVQRVGGQFF	TGTGCCCAGCGGGTTCAGCGGGTGGGGGGGCAGTTCTTC
NA	TRBV7-2	TRBJ2-7	NA	CASSLSQGYEQYF	TGTGCCAGCAGCTTGAGCCAGGGCTACGAGCAGTACTTC
TRBD1	TRBV7-8	TRBJ2-6	NA	CASSRMGQGYSGANVLTF	TGTGCCAGCAGCCGAATGGGACAGGGATACTCTGGGGCCAACGTCCTGACTTTC
NA	TRBV6-2/TRBV6-3	TRBJ2-3	NA	CASSGQAVTDTQYF	TGTGCCAGCAGTGGTCAAGCGGTCACAGATACGCAGTATTTT
TRBD2	TRBV15	TRBJ2-1	NA	CATSSELAGGIEQFF	TGTGCCACCAGCAGTGAACTAGCGGGAGGTATTGAGCAGTTCTTC
TRBD1	TRBV29-1	TRBJ1-2	NA	CSVDQGADNYGYTF	TGCAGCGTTGACCAGGGGGCGGATAACTATGGCTACACCTTC
TRBD1	TRBV11-2	TRBJ1-3	NA	CASTNRGYGNTIYF	TGTGCCAGCACGAACAGGGGTTACGGAAACACCATATATTTT
TRBD1	TRBV28	TRBJ2-1	NA	CASSLTGLGTATYNEQFF	TGTGCCAGCAGTTTAACGGGTCTTGGGACAGCCACCTACAATGAGCAGTTCTTC
NA	TRBV9	TRBJ2-3	NA	CASSSRLNTDTQYF	TGTGCCAGCAGTTCCCGACTTAACACAGATACGCAGTATTTT
TRBD2	TRBV10-3	TRBJ2-5	NA	CAISEPNSGRGGETQYF	TGTGCCATCAGTGAGCCGAATAGCGGGAGGGGTGGGGAGACCCAGTACTTC
TRBD2	TRBV7-2	TRBJ2-1	NA	CASSPTSGAYNEQFF	TGTGCCAGCAGCCCGACTAGCGGGGCTTACAATGAGCAGTTCTTC
NA	TRBV28	TRBJ2-1	NA	CASSRDTSGEQFF	TGTGCCAGCAGTCGAGACACCTCAGGTGAGCAGTTCTTC
TRBD1	TRBV9	TRBJ2-7	NA	CASSSRTGGGGEQYF	TGTGCCAGCAGCTCTAGGACAGGGGGCGGCGGCGAGCAGTACTTC
TRBD1	TRBV5-5	TRBJ1-3	NA	CASSLAGTGGLGSGNTIYF	TGTGCCAGCAGCTTGGCGGGGACAGGGGGCCTTGGTAGTGGAAACACCATATATTTT
TRBD1	TRBV28	TRBJ1-3	NA	CASSTGVSGNTIYF	TGTGCCAGCAGTACAGGGGTCTCTGGAAACACCATATATTTT
TRBD2	TRBV6-2/TRBV6-3	TRBJ2-5	NA	CASSWAPGLAGGRETQYF	TGTGCCAGCAGTTGGGCCCCTGGGCTAGCGGGAGGAAGAGAGACCCAGTACTTC
TRBD2	TRBV18	TRBJ2-7	NA	CASSLFYSAGGPPYEQYF	TGTGCCAGCTCACTTTTCTACTCAGCGGGAGGTCCCCCCTACGAGCAGTACTTC